The clone carrying this TCR beta chain showed up just once. Trimming took 4 bases from V and 8 from J, leaving 15 bases between them. This CDR3 spans 14 amino acids. In germline, CDR1 is MGHRA, CDR2 YSYEKL. The source of the sample is a study of blood T cell repertoires in COVID-19. Study background: Spain, Italy and the United States supplied samples that represented acute and convalescent COVID-19.

Assay used: immunoSEQ multiplex PCR; TCRdb lists only in-frame clones, some missing. The table lists 150,000 to 200,000 clones, roughly 87% of them singletons, with 1.5% to 2% in the top ten. The material sequenced was peripheral blood. This sequence originates from a young man who had recovered from COVID-19. The chain is built from TRBV4-1 and TRBJ2-1, with D perhaps TRBD2 (6 bases). The CDR3 nucleotides read TGCGCCAGCAGCCCGAGGCAGGGAGGCGATGAGCAGTTCTTC. Translation: CASSPRQGGDEQFF.